The rows below give T cell receptor beta chains drawn from one sample of a study of tumor and adjacent non-tumor tissue in lung cancer. One entry per CDR3 protein results from TCRdb running MiXCR on the multiplex PCR reads. The repertoire has under 150,000 distinct CDR3 sequences, approximately 72% of them found once; the top ten carry 15% to 20%. Material: lung tumor tissue. Receptor source: a man aged 55 to 70 with small cell lung cancer. Each CDR3 is given with its conserved first and last residue. Fields, in order: clone size, D gene, V gene, J gene, CDR3 DNA, CDR3 protein. D genes are given only for firm matches. Clone size is given for some rows only: seen once, a few or many times, or a class if the clone is expanded.

abundance: .
d_gene: TRBD2
v_gene: TRBV6-5
j_gene: TRBJ2-1
CDR3nt: TGTGCCAACACAGAGGGAGGGGAAACGACTAACCCCGAGCAGTTGTTC
CDR3aa: CANTEGGETTNPEQLF

abundance: .
d_gene: .
v_gene: TRBV11-1
j_gene: TRBJ2-3
CDR3nt: TGTGTCAGCAGCGTAGCCATGGGAGTGGCCGGGGCAAATATGCAGTATTTT
CDR3aa: CVSSVAMGVAGANMQYF

abundance: .
d_gene: .
v_gene: TRBV6-5
j_gene: TRBJ1-2
CDR3nt: TGTGCCAGCACGGTACCGGGACGGCAAGTCCAGCCAGTTCAGAATAACTATGGCTACACCTTC
CDR3aa: CASTVPGRQVQPVQNNYGYTF

abundance: few
d_gene: .
v_gene: TRBV20-1
j_gene: TRBJ2-1
CDR3nt: TGCAGTGCTGGGATCCGAGAGGATGAGCAGTTCTTC
CDR3aa: CSAGIREDEQFF

abundance: .
d_gene: TRBD2
v_gene: TRBV19
j_gene: TRBJ2-1
CDR3nt: TGTGCCAGTAGTATACCACTAGCGTCCTCCTACAATGAGCAGTTCTTC
CDR3aa: CASSIPLASSYNEQFF

abundance: many
d_gene: .
v_gene: TRBV20-1
j_gene: TRBJ2-7
CDR3nt: TGCAGTGGGGGGAAAGGGTACGAGCAGTACTTC
CDR3aa: CSGGKGYEQYF

abundance: .
d_gene: .
v_gene: TRBV11-3
j_gene: TRBJ2-1
CDR3nt: TGTGGCAGCAGCTTAGATCTTTGGGGATTGGAGCAGTTCTTC
CDR3aa: CGSSLDLWGLEQFF

abundance: .
d_gene: TRBD1
v_gene: TRBV6-5
j_gene: TRBJ1-5
CDR3nt: TGTGTCAGAAGTCGGAAAACAGGGGGCAATCAGCCCCAGCATTTT
CDR3aa: CVRSRKTGGNQPQHF

abundance: .
d_gene: .
v_gene: TRBV6-1
j_gene: TRBJ2-3
CDR3nt: TGTGCCAGCCGTATGGGGAGAGATACGCAGTATTTT
CDR3aa: CASRMGRDTQYF

abundance: .
d_gene: .
v_gene: TRBV11-2
j_gene: TRBJ2-7
CDR3nt: TGTGTCAGCAGCTTAGAGCTGATCAGCTCCTACGAGCAGTACTTT
CDR3aa: CVSSLELISSYEQYF

abundance: .
d_gene: .
v_gene: TRBV30
j_gene: TRBJ1-4
CDR3nt: TGTGCCTGGAGCCCCACCGGGATGCAGGAAAAACTGTTTTTT
CDR3aa: CAWSPTGMQEKLFF

abundance: .
d_gene: TRBD2
v_gene: TRBV6-1
j_gene: TRBJ2-2
CDR3nt: TGTGCCAGCTCGGTCTCAGCGGGAAAGACCGGGGAGCTGTTTTTT
CDR3aa: CASSVSAGKTGELFF

abundance: once
d_gene: .
v_gene: TRBV7-3
j_gene: TRBJ2-2
CDR3nt: TGTGCCAGCAGGCAGGGTCTGAACACCGGGAAGCTGTTTTTT
CDR3aa: CASRQGLNTGKLFF

abundance: few
d_gene: .
v_gene: TRBV20-1
j_gene: TRBJ2-7
CDR3nt: TGCTGTGCGTGGCAGGGTCAAGACGAGCGGTACTTC
CDR3aa: CCAWQGQDERYF

abundance: .
d_gene: .
v_gene: TRBV30
j_gene: TRBJ2-1
CDR3nt: TGTGCCTGGCGGGAGTACAATGAGCAGTTCTTC
CDR3aa: CAWREYNEQFF

abundance: .
d_gene: .
v_gene: TRBV11-2
j_gene: TRBJ1-1
CDR3nt: TGTGGCAGCAGCCCAAAGCAGGTGCCAAGGATAAACACTGAAGCTTTCTTT
CDR3aa: CGSSPKQVPRINTEAFF